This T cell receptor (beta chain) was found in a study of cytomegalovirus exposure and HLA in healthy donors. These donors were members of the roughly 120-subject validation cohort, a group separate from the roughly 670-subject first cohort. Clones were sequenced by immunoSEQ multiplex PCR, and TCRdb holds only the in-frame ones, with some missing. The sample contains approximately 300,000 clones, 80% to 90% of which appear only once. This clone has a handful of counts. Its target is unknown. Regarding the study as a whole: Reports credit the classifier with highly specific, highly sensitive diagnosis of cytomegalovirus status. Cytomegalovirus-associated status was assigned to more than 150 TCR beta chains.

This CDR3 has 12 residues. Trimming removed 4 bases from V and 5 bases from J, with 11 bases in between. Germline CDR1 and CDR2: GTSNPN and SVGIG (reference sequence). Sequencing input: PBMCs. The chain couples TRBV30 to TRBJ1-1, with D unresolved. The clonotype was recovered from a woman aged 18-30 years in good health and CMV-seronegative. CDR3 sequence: CAWTGSGTEAFF. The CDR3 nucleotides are TGTGCCTGGACGGGGTCGGGAACTGAAGCTTTCTTT.